A selection of T cell receptor beta chains follows, all from one sample in a study of Ad26.COV2.S vaccination and SARS-CoV-2 variants. Profiling relied on immunoSEQ multiplex PCR, and the TCRdb table lists in-frame clones only, not all of them. The sample consists of about half a million clones, roughly 87% of them appearing once. The starting material was peripheral blood, obtained in a trial of Ad26.COV2.S vaccine versus placebo. Receptors were obtained from a person between 18 and 65 years old who received the Ad26.COV2.S COVID-19 vaccine or a placebo. The CDR3 runs from the conserved cysteine through the conserved F or W. The D gene is left open where the match is weak. Not all rows give a size; the values are once, few, many and, for expanded clones, a class.

V,J,D,size,DNA,CDR3
TRBV19,TRBJ2-1,TRBD2,NA,TGTGCCAGTAGGCCGACTAGCGGGAGATACAATGAGCAGTTCTTC,CASRPTSGRYNEQFF
TRBV11-3,TRBJ1-5,NA,NA,TGTGCCAGCAGCTCGGGGCCCCGGGACGTCAATCAGCCCCAGCATTTT,CASSSGPRDVNQPQHF
TRBV5-6,TRBJ1-1,NA,NA,TGTGCCAGCATAATCACCGGGACAATCAACACTGAAGCTTTCTTT,CASIITGTINTEAFF
TRBV7-2,TRBJ2-7,NA,NA,TGTGCCAGCAGCCCGTACTTATCCTACGAGCAGTACTTC,CASSPYLSYEQYF
TRBV9,TRBJ2-5,NA,NA,TGTGCCAGCAGCCATGGATATAGCGCTCAAGAGACCCAGTACTTC,CASSHGYSAQETQYF
TRBV11-2,TRBJ1-1,NA,NA,TGTGCCAGCAGCTTAGCAAGGGGCAGGGGCACTGAAGCTTTCTTT,CASSLARGRGTEAFF
TRBV30,TRBJ2-3,NA,NA,TGTGCCTGGTTCCGGAAACTTGATACGCAGTATTTT,CAWFRKLDTQYF
TRBV5-1,TRBJ1-5,NA,NA,TGCGCCAGCAGCTTGGGGGGTGGCAATCAGCCCCAGCATTTT,CASSLGGGNQPQHF
TRBV2,TRBJ2-7,NA,few,TGTGCCAGCAGTGACGGCGGTTATTACGAGCAGTACTTC,CASSDGGYYEQYF
TRBV18,TRBJ1-1,NA,NA,TGTGCCAGCTCACAAGGACGGGACACTGAAGCTTTCTTT,CASSQGRDTEAFF
TRBV28,TRBJ1-2,TRBD1,NA,TGTGCCAGCAGTTCCGGACAGGGTGGCTACACCTTC,CASSSGQGGYTF